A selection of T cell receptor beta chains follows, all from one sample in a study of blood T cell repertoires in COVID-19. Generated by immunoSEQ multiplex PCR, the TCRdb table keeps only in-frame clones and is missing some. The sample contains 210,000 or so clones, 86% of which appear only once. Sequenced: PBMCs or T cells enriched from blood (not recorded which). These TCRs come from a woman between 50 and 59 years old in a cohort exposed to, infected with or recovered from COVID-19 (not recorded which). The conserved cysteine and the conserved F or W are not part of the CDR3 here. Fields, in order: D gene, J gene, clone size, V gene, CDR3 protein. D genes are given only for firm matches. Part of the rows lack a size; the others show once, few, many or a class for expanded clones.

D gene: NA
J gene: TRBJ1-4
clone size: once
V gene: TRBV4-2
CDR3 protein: ASSQEVARAEEKLF

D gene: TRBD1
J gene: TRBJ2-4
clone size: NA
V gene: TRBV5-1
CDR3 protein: ASSPDREYDIQY

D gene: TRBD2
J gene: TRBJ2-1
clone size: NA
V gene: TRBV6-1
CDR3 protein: ASSEGGTGEQF

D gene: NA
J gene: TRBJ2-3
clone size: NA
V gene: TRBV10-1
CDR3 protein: ASSELGAGTDTQY

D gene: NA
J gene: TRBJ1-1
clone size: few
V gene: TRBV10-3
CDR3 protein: AISGIGGRDTEAF

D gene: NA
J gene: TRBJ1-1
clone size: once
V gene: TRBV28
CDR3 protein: ASSSNREVVAF

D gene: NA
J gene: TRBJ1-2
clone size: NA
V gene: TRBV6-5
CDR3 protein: ASSYDDRTYGYT

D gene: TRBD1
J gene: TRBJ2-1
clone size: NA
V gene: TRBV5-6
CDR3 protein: ASKGQVAFNEQF

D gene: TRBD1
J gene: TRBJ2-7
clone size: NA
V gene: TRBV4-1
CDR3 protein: ASSPQDRVAYEQY

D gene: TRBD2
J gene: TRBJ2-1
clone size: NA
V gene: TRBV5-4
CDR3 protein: ASSLSGGNYNEQF